This T cell receptor (beta chain) was captured by sequencing in a study of technical replicates of blood from a handful of donors. Method: immunoSEQ multiplex PCR; TCRdb's copy keeps in-frame clones and lacks some. Of about 97,000 clones in the sample, about 94% were seen once. Germline loops: CDR1 SGDLS, CDR2 YYNGEE. Trimming removed 0 bases from V and 7 bases from J; junction bases left unmatched: 0. The CDR3 loop spans 14 amino acids. What was sequenced was T cells isolated from PBMCs. This chain joins TRBV9 and TRBJ2-1; 11 bases fit TRBD1. The source is a human donor in good health. The CDR3 loop is CASSVGDRGNEQFF. Written as DNA, the CDR3 is TGTGCCAGCAGCGTAGGGGACAGGGGGAATGAGCAGTTCTTC.